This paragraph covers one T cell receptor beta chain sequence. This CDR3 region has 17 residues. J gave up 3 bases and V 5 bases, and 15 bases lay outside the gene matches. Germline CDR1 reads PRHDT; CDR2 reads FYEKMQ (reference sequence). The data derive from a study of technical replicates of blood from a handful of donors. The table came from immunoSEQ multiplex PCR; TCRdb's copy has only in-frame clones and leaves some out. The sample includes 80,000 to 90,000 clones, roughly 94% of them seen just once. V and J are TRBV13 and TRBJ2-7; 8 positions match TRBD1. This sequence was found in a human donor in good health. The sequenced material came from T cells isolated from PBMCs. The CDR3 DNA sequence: TGTGCCAGCAGCCCCCCGGCCTGGACAGGGAATCTCTACGAGCAGTACTTC. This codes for CASSPPAWTGNLYEQYF. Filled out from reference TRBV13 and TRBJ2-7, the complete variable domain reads AAGVIQSPRHLIKEKRETATLKCYPIPRHDTVYWYQQGPGQDPQFLISFYEKMQSDKGSIPDRFSAQQFSDYHSELNMSSLELGDSALYFCASSPPAWTGNLYEQYFGPGTRLTVT.